This T cell receptor beta chain was documented in a study of T cells in Graves' hyperthyroidism and ophthalmopathy (dated by TCRdb to the late 2010s). At the level of the whole study: Peripheral blood was sampled at the time of initial diagnosis, prior to any treatment. In addition, the study compared T-cell repertoires in thyroid tissue and in blood from several Graves' hyperthyroidism patients. Once sampling was done, hyperthyroidism patients were given methimazole at a starting dose of 30 mg daily, whereas ophthalmopathy patients were given high-dose intravenous methylprednisolone. The paper reports TCR Vbeta CDR3 sequencing of 140 or so peripheral blood samples: approximately 41 ophthalmopathy, roughly 80 hyperthyroidism and roughly 17 progressor patients. For training and testing, the 100 or so patients in the discovery cohort were randomly divided in a 7:3 ratio. Prospective prediction of ophthalmopathy was tested in an independent validation cohort of 18 to 20 hyperthyroidism patients and some 17 patients who later progressed to ophthalmopathy. TCR V-J signatures able to tell the groups apart were searched for in a discovery cohort of 100 or so patients, of whom 43 had Graves' ophthalmopathy and 57 had stable Graves' hyperthyroidism.

Study-wide conclusions, independent of this receptor: Sample size was not statistically predetermined, and blinding of investigators to group allocation was not performed. A 13 V-J signature model separated ophthalmopathy from stable hyperthyroidism, with approximately 87% sensitivity and just under 84% specificity in cross-validation and 80%/75% in testing. Most expanded thyroid clonotypes (frequency above 0.001) were also detected in blood, suggesting blood repertoires may reflect thyroid immune responses. During validation, the model predicted progression to ophthalmopathy a median of approximately 6 months ahead of onset, with more than 60% sensitivity and 72% to 80% specificity.

Worth noting for this clonotype: The target of this receptor is not known. No base-level quality is on record; no much larger clone is a single base apart.

Stable Graves' hyperthyroidism was defined as no progression to ophthalmopathy during 18 months of follow-up. The hyperthyroidism patients were between 18 and 65 years old and newly diagnosed, with a disease duration of less than 2 months. Exclusion was applied to patients with uncontrolled infections, other autoimmune diseases, pregnancy or lactation. Diagnoses relied on clinical symptoms, serum thyroxine and TRAb, thyroid ultrasound and orbital computed tomography. PBMCs were isolated from around 10 ml of fresh peripheral blood by Ficoll-Paque density gradient centrifugation. Trizol reagent was used to extract total RNA, and RNA quality was then checked on an Agilent 2100 Bioanalyzer. The TCR beta CDR3 regions were amplified from the RNA transcripts. For the first round of RT-PCR on the TCR CDR3, the HTBI primer set was used together with the Qiagen OneStep RT-PCR kit. The libraries were constructed in a second round of multiplex PCR and then size-selected and purified. Sequencing of the libraries was done on an Illumina HiSeq2000 using paired-end 100 bp reads. As for how the authors treated the data: Raw data were processed with SOAPnuke, discarding reads with adapters, uncalled bases, mean Phred below 15, or no exact constant-primer or identifier match. High-quality paired reads were merged with COPE v1.2.5, and unique nucleotide sequences were defined as clonotypes. Clonotypes were aligned to IMGT TRBV, TRBD and TRBJ reference segments using MiTCR v1.1. The analysis was restricted to V-J combinations with a frequency above 0.0001, which together covered 99% to 99.2% of the repertoires. The TCS score was defined as F50 (clonal expansion) divided by E x V (chaos), with BLOSUM62-based TCRdist calculated between CDR3 peptides within each V-J. Welch's t-statistics and random forest reduced fewer than 550 V-J features to under 15, which were used in a naive Bayes classifier (R e1071). TCRdb trimmed the raw reads at Q25, called clones with MiXCR and kept productive beta chains. Every CDR3 protein is listed once, alongside the most common genes and DNA of its rows. The V and J calls, along with clone size, are taken from TCRdb and not from the paper's own processing. The sample profile shows a few hundred thousand distinct CDR3 sequences; about 15% of them were found once. The biggest ten clones account for over 7.5% of the sample.

The clonotype originates from a woman between 18 and 29 years old with Graves' hyperthyroidism. The sample consisted of blood.

The CDR3 protein: CAISDRWGGTGNTIYF. The sequenced DNA: TGTGCCATCAGTGACCGATGGGGGGGCACTGGAAACACCATATATTTT. The sequence is built from TRBV10-3 and TRBJ1-3, with a tentative D gene TRBD1 over 6 matching bases. V and J are truncated by 3 bases and 2 bases respectively, leaving an intervening sequence of 14 bases. CDR1 is given as ENHRY and CDR2 as SYGVKD, both from the germline V gene. There are 16 amino acids in the CDR3, from cysteine to phenylalanine inclusive. The retained sequence is limited to the CDR3, 48 bases, with the frame set at the first base.